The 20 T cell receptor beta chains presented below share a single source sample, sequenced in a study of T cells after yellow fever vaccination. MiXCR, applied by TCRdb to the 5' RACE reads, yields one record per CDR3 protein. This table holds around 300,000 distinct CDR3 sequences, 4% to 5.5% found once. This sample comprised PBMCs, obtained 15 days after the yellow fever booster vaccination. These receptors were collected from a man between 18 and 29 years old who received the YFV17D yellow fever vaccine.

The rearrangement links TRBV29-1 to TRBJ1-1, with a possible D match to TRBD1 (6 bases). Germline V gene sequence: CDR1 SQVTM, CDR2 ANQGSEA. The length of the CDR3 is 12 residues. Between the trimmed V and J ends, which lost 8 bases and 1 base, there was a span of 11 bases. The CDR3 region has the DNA TGCAGCCTACAGGGACAGAACACTGAAGCTTTCTTT. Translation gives CSLQGQNTEAFF. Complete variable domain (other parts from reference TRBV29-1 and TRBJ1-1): SAVISQKPSRDICQRGTSLTIQCQVDSQVTMMFWYRQQPGQSLTLIATANQGSEATYESGFVIDKFPISRPNLTFSTLTVSNMSPEDSSIYLCSLQGQNTEAFFGQGTRLTVV.

The CDR3 DNA sequence: TGCGCCAGCAGTGATAGGGGAGGGGAGACCCAGTACTTC. This codes for CASSDRGGETQYF. The gene calls are TRBV4-1 and TRBJ2-5; TRBD2 aligns across 7 bases. Unmatched junction bases numbered 6, after V lost 6 bases and J lost 5 bases. Per germline, CDR1 MGHRA and CDR2 YSYEKL. The CDR3 loop spans 13 amino acids.

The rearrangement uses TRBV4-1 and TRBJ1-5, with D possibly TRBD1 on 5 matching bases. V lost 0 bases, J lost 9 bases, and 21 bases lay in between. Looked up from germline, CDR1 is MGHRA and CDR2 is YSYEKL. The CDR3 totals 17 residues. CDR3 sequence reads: CASSQDGGSGGGRPQHF. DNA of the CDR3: TGCGCCAGCAGCCAAGATGGGGGGTCTGGAGGTGGCCGGCCCCAGCATTTT.

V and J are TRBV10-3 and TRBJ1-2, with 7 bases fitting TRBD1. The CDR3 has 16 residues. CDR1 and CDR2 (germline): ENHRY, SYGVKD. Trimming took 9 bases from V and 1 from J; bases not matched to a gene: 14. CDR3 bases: TGTGCCATATTCTCCCAGGACAGGACTCTTAACTATGGCTACACCTTC. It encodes CAIFSQDRTLNYGYTF.

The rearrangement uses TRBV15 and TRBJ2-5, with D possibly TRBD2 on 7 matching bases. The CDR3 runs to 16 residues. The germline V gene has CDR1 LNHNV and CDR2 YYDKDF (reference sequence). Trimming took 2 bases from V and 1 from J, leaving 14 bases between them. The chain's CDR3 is CATSRSRGGSQETQYF. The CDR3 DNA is TGTGCCACCAGCAGATCGAGGGGGGGTTCCCAAGAGACCCAGTACTTC.

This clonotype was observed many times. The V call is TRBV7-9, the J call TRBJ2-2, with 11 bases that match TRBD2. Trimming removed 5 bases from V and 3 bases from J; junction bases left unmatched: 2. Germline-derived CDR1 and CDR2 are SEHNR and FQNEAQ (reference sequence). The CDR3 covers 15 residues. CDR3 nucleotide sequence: TGTGCCAGCAGCCTACTAGCGGGGGACACCGGGGAGCTGTTTTTT. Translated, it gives CASSLLAGDTGELFF.

DNA for the CDR3: TGTGCCAGCAGGCGGGAGCCGAACACCGGGGAGCTGTTTTTT. It codes for CASRREPNTGELFF. The rearrangement joins TRBV27 to TRBJ2-2, with 7 bases aligning to TRBD2. The CDR3 is 14 amino acids. J gave up 0 bases and V 6 bases, and 1 base lay outside the gene matches. The germline gives CDR1 MNHEY, CDR2 SMNVEV (reference sequence).

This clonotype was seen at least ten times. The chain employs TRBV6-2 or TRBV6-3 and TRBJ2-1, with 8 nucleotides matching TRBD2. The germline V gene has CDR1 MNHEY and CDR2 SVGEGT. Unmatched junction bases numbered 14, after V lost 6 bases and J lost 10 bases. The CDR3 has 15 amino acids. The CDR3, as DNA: TGTGCCAGCAGCATCGGGGGGGCCCTACAATGGGAGCAGTTCTTC. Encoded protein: CASSIGGALQWEQFF.

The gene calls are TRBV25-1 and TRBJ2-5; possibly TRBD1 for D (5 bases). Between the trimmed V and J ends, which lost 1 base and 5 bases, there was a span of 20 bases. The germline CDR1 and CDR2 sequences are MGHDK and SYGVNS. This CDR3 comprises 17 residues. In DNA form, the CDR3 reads TGTGCCAGCAGTGAATGGGTCTTGGGCCCTGCAGGGGAGACCCAGTACTTC. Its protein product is CASSEWVLGPAGETQYF.

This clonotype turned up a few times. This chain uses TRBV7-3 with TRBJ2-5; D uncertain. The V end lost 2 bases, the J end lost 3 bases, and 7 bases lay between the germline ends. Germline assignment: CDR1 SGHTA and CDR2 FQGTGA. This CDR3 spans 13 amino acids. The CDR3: CASSLAREETQYF. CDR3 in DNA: TGTGCCAGCAGCTTAGCCAGAGAAGAGACCCAGTACTTC.

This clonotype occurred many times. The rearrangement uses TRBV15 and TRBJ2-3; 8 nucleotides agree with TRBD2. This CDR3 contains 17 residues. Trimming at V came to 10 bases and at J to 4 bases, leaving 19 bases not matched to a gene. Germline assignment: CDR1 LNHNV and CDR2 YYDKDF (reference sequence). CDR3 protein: CAKGTRVHPHNADTQYF. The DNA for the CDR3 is TGTGCCAAAGGGACTAGAGTTCACCCCCACAACGCAGATACGCAGTATTTT.

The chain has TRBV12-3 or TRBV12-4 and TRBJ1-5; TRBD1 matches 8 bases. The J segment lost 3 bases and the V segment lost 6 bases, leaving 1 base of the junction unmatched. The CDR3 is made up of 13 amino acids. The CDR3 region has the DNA TGTGCCAGCAGGGGACAGGACAATCAGCCCCAGCATTTT. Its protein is CASRGQDNQPQHF.

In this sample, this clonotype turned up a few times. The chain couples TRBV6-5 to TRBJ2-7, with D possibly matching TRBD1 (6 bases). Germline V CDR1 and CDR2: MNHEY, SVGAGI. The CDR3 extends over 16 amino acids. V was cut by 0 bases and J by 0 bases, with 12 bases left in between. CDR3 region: CASSYSQGHLSYEQYF. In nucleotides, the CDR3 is TGTGCCAGCAGTTACTCACAGGGCCACCTCTCCTACGAGCAGTACTTC.

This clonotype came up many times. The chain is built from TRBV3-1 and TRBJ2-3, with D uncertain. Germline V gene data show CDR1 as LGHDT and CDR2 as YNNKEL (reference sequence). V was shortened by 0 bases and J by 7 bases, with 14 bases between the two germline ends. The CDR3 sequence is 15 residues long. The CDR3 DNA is TGTGCCAGCAGCCAAGAAGGGCTATCGTTTAATACGCAGTATTTT. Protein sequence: CASSQEGLSFNTQYF.

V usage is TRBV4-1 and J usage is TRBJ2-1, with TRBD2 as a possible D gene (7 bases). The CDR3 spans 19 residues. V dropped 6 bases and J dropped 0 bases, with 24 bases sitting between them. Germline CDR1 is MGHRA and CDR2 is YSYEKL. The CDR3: CASSQGRLRGGSSYNEQFF. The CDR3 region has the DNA TGCGCCAGCAGTCAGGGAAGGTTGAGGGGGGGCAGCTCCTACAATGAGCAGTTCTTC.

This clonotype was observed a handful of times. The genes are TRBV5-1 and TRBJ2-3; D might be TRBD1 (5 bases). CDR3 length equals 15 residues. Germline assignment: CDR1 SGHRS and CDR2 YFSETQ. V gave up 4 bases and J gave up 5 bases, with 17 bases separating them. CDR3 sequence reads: CASSPGAVGEDTQYF. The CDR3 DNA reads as TGCGCCAGCAGCCCCGGTGCCGTAGGGGAAGATACGCAGTATTTT.

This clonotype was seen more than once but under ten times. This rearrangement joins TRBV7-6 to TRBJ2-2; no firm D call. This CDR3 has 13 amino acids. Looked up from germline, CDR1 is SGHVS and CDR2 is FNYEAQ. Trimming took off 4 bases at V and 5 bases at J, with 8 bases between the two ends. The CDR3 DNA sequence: TGTGCCAGCAGCTCCTCGGTAACCGGGGAGCTGTTTTTT. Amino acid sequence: CASSSSVTGELFF.

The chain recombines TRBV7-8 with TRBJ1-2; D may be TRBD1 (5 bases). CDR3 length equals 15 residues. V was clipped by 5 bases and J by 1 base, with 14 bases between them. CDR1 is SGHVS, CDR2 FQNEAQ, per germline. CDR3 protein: CASSRNRDGNYGYTF. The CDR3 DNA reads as TGTGCCAGCAGCCGAAACCGGGACGGTAACTATGGCTACACCTTC.

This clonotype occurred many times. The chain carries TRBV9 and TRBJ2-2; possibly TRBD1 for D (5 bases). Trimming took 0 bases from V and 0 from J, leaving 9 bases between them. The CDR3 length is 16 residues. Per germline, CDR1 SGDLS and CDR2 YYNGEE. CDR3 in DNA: TGTGCCAGCAGCGTAGATTGGACACCGAACACCGGGGAGCTGTTTTTT. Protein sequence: CASSVDWTPNTGELFF.

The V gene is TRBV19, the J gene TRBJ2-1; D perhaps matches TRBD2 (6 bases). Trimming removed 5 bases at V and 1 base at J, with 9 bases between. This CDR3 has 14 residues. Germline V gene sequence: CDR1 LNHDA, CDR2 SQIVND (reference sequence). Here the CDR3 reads CASSEGRSYNEQFF. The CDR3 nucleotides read TGTGCCAGTAGTGAGGGGAGGTCCTACAATGAGCAGTTCTTC.